This T cell receptor (beta chain) was observed in a study of OX40 agonist ivuxolimab in advanced cancers. Study-wide background: Ivuxolimab, an agonist antibody against OX40 (CD134), was given to patients. Overall study findings and caveats: Clonal expansion among partial responders at 0.1-3.0 mg/kg ranked near the lowest. Researchers report that CD8+ T cells had, on average, more expanded clones than CD4+.

Measured with immunoSEQ multiplex PCR; TCRdb has only the in-frame clones, and not every one. The profile shows around 43,000 clones, roughly nine tenths of them singletons. The V segment lost 5 bases and the J segment 2 bases; nucleotides outside the gene matches: 5. Germline V lookup: CDR1 MNHEY, CDR2 SMNVEV (reference sequence). The CDR3 runs to 15 residues. Concerning this clone: What it recognizes is unknown.

Patients with a history of autoimmune disease or on systemic immunosuppression were excluded. The sequencing used CD4+ or CD8+ T cells sorted from blood, collected in a trial of the OX40 agonist ivuxolimab. This TCR derives from an adult with an advanced solid tumor such as melanoma, head and neck, liver or kidney cancer. The chain employs TRBV27 and TRBJ2-7; TRBD1 agrees at 11 bases. CDR3 DNA: TGTGCCAGCAGTACTCTGGGACAGGGGGCCTACGAGCAGTACTTC. This sequence encodes CASSTLGQGAYEQYF.